This is a list of T cell receptor beta chains from one sample in a study of T cells after yellow fever vaccination. TCRdb reanalysed the 5' RACE reads using MiXCR and keeps one entry per CDR3 protein. In the table there are around 600,000 distinct CDR3 sequences, around an eighth of which are singletons. Here the sequenced sample was PBMCs, taken on the day of the yellow fever booster vaccination. These receptors all come from a man aged 25 to 45 who received the YFV17D yellow fever vaccine. Both conserved end residues are part of each CDR3.

J gene	V gene	CDR3 length	CDR3 protein
TRBJ1-4	TRBV12-3/TRBV12-4	15	CASSLVLGEDEKLFF
TRBJ2-7	TRBV19	14	CASRERGSSYEQYF
TRBJ2-2	TRBV28	14	CASSFSSGTGELFF
TRBJ2-3	TRBV27	12	CANRGQTDTQYF
TRBJ2-3	TRBV6-1	12	CASRPQAGTQYF
TRBJ1-4	TRBV20-1	13	CSARTGFGEKLFF
TRBJ2-7	TRBV13	13	CASRRRTSYEQYF
TRBJ2-1	TRBV19	16	CASSIDSGTGFYEQFF
TRBJ1-4	TRBV28	12	CASKQGNGKLFF
TRBJ1-3	TRBV20-1	15	CSAGSMGPSTDTIYF
TRBJ1-1	TRBV3-1	12	CASSPGGGEAFF
TRBJ2-1	TRBV6-5	17	CASSYYTGTLGYNEQFF
TRBJ2-1	TRBV18	14	CASSSVLQNNEQFF
TRBJ2-1	TRBV15	12	CATSRLVSEQFF
TRBJ1-1	TRBV27	16	CASSFIRDTRNTEAFF
TRBJ2-2	TRBV7-2	15	CASSLFTGWAGELFF
TRBJ2-5	TRBV5-1	12	CASSLYLGDQYF
TRBJ1-5	TRBV2	15	CASSDWTGGGQPQHF
TRBJ2-3	TRBV20-1	15	CSARGASGSTDTQYF
TRBJ2-3	TRBV6-2/TRBV6-3	15	CASSSTWALSDTQYF
TRBJ2-1	TRBV28	15	CASSFILAGYNEQFF